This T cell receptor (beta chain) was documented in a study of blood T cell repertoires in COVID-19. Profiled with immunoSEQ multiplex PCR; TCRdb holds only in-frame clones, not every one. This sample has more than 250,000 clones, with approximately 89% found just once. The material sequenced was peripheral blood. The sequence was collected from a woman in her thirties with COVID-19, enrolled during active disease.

The CDR3 reads CASGEVGTEAFF. The CDR3 DNA reads TGTGCCAGCGGGGAGGTAGGCACTGAAGCTTTCTTT. The rearrangement links TRBV6-5 to TRBJ1-1; D unresolved. V lost 8 bases to trimming and J lost 4 bases, with 11 bases between them. The CDR3 runs to 12 residues. The V gene's germline CDR1 is MNHEY and CDR2 SVGAGI.